Presented here are 15 T cell receptor beta chains from one specimen sequenced in a study of vaccination effects on CD4 cells after COVID-19. In the ViraFEST assay, antigen-specific CD4+ clonotypes were identified by expansion after peptide-pool stimulation. Once cultured for nine to ten days, the cells underwent separation to obtain CD4+ T cells. The vaccine given was either BNT162b2 or mRNA-1273, in two doses. Clones were sequenced by immunoSEQ multiplex PCR, and TCRdb holds only the in-frame ones, with some missing. This sample has some 74,000 clones, with around 81% found just once. The antigens these receptors bind are not known. Sequenced material: CD4+ T cells from PBMCs cultured with HCoV-229E spike peptides, taken after COVID-19 vaccination. The receptors here all came from a human donor who received a COVID-19 vaccine.

The table lists this clone with a few counts. This chain joins TRBV7-8 and TRBJ1-2, with D unclear. Germline CDR1 is SGHVS and CDR2 is FQNEAQ. The CDR3 is 15 residues long. Trimming removed 2 bases from V and 3 bases from J, with 13 bases in between. The CDR3: CASSLKADWYYGYTF. CDR3 sequence (DNA): TGTGCCAGCAGCTTAAAGGCGGATTGGTACTATGGCTACACCTTC.

This clone appeared once. The V call is TRBV28, the J call TRBJ2-1; D possibly corresponds to TRBD1 (5 bases). Germline lookup yields CDR1 MDHEN and CDR2 SYDVKM. V was cut by 5 bases and J by 3 bases, with 14 bases left in between. The CDR3 is 15 amino acids. The CDR3 loop reads CASSTYRSLYNEQFF. DNA for the CDR3: TGTGCCAGCAGTACCTACAGGTCCCTCTACAATGAGCAGTTCTTC. The full variable domain, rest sourced from reference TRBV28 and TRBJ2-1, is DVKVTQSSRYLVKRTGEKVFLECVQDMDHENMFWYRQDPGLGLRLIYFSYDVKMKEKGDIPEGYSVSREKKERFSLILESASTNQTSMYLCASSTYRSLYNEQFFGPGTRLTVL.

This clone appeared a single time. The V and J genes are TRBV6-5 and TRBJ1-5; 9 bases line up with TRBD1. After removal of 11 bases from V and 3 bases from J, the junction contained 8 bases not matched to a gene. The CDR3 loop spans 14 amino acids. Germline V lookup: CDR1 MNHEY, CDR2 SVGAGI. CDR3 DNA sequence: TGTGCCTCCCCGGGACAGGGAAACAATCAGCCCCAGCATTTT. Translated, it gives CASPGQGNNQPQHF.

This rearrangement joins TRBV5-1 to TRBJ2-7, with D tentatively TRBD1 or TRBD2 (5 bases each). This CDR3 is 13 amino acids long. Germline V gene lookup returns CDR1 SGHRS and CDR2 YFSETQ. The V gene lost 4 bases and the J gene lost 5 bases, with 13 bases spanning the gap. The CDR3 nucleotides are TGCGCCAGCAGCCTGGGGGTGGGGAACGAGCAGTACGTC. Amino acid sequence: CASSLGVGNEQYV.

This chain joins TRBV28 and TRBJ1-2; a weak D match, TRBD1 (6 bases). Trimming left V 5 bases short and J 5 bases short, with 12 bases between. Germline assignment: CDR1 MDHEN and CDR2 SYDVKM. The CDR3 is 13 residues long. The CDR3, as DNA: TGTGCCAGCAGTCAAGACAGGAGGTATGGCTACACCTTC. Protein sequence: CASSQDRRYGYTF.

J is TRBJ1-6 and V is TRBV18; no definite D call. Germline CDR1 KGHSH, CDR2 LQKENI. V lost 2 bases, J lost 13 bases, and 9 bases lay in between. The CDR3 sequence is 12 residues long. This chain's CDR3 is CASSPGSWPLHF. In DNA, the CDR3 is TGTGCCAGCTCACCAGGCTCTTGGCCCCTCCACTTT.

The chain uses TRBV5-1 and TRBJ1-3, with 9 bases lining up with TRBD1. The CDR3 loop spans 15 amino acids. Germline lookup yields CDR1 SGHRS and CDR2 YFSETQ. The trim removed 4 bases at V and 4 bases at J, leaving 6 bases unmatched. This CDR3 reads CASSVDRGGGNTIYF. DNA for the CDR3: TGCGCCAGCAGCGTGGACAGGGGTGGAGGAAACACCATATATTTT.

The chain joins TRBV27 to TRBJ2-5, with D perhaps assigned TRBD1 or TRBD2 (6 bases each). The germline V gene has CDR1 MNHEY and CDR2 SMNVEV (reference sequence). Trimming left V 8 bases short and J 9 bases short, with 22 bases between. The CDR3 consists of 14 residues. The CDR3 DNA reads TGTGCCAGCCGCACTGGGGGGCGGGAAGGGTCCCAGTACTTC. As protein: CASRTGGREGSQYF.

The chain uses TRBV5-4 and TRBJ1-1, with a tentative D call TRBD1 (5 bases). Per germline, CDR1 SGHNT and CDR2 YYREEE (reference sequence). This CDR3 region has 13 residues. V was shortened by 4 bases and J by 2 bases, with 9 bases between the two germline ends. DNA of the CDR3: TGTGCCAGCAGCCTTGACAGAAACACTGAAGCTTTCTTT. Translated: CASSLDRNTEAFF.

The chain combines TRBV5-1 with TRBJ2-5, with 8 bases that match TRBD1. The CDR3 spans 18 residues. V shed 2 bases, J shed 4 bases, and the junction held 16 bases outside the gene matches. Germline V gene data show CDR1 as SGHRS and CDR2 as YFSETQ. The CDR3 coding sequence is TGCGCCAGCAGCTTTTCAGGGGGCAATCCCCGGAACGGAGAGACCCAGTACTTC. Translated: CASSFSGGNPRNGETQYF.

V and J are TRBV19 and TRBJ1-4; the match to TRBD1 covers 9 bases. Germline V gives CDR1 LNHDA, CDR2 SQIVND (reference sequence). V was pared by 3 bases and J by 8 bases, with 13 bases of the junction left unmatched. The CDR3 extends over 17 amino acids. The CDR3: CASSMGTGFILSEKLFF. Written as DNA, the CDR3 is TGTGCCAGTAGTATGGGGACAGGGTTTATCTTAAGCGAAAAACTGTTTTTT.

The chain carries TRBV5-4 and TRBJ2-2; 8 positions agree with TRBD2. The trim removed 0 bases at V and 4 bases at J, leaving 5 bases unmatched. Germline V gene data show CDR1 as SGHNT and CDR2 as YYREEE (reference sequence). CDR3 length: 16 residues. CDR3 coding DNA: TGTGCCAGCAGCTTGGGCTCTGCGGGAGGCACCGGGGAGCTGTTTTTT. It translates to CASSLGSAGGTGELFF. The full variable domain, rest sourced from reference TRBV5-4 and TRBJ2-2, is ETGVTQSPTHLIKTRGQQVTLRCSSQSGHNTVSWYQQALGQGPQFIFQYYREEENGRGNFPPRFSGLQFPNYSSELNVNALELDDSALYLCASSLGSAGGTGELFFGEGSRLTVL.

The chain recombines TRBV18 with TRBJ1-1; D not certain. V was clipped by 4 bases and J by 4 bases, with 13 bases between them. This CDR3 has 14 amino acids. Germline assignment: CDR1 KGHSH and CDR2 LQKENI. Here the CDR3 reads CASSRSSQGTEAFF. The DNA of the CDR3 is TGTGCCAGCTCACGTTCGAGTCAAGGCACTGAAGCTTTCTTT.

The chain recombines TRBV11-2 with TRBJ2-5; 8 bases fit TRBD2. Germline loops: CDR1 SGHAT, CDR2 FQNNGV. The CDR3 consists of 14 residues. V was pared by 3 bases and J by 5 bases, with 5 bases of the junction left unmatched. The DNA for the CDR3 is TGTGCCAGCAGCTTCGGACTAGCCTTGGAGACCCAGTACTTC. It translates to CASSFGLALETQYF.

The chain employs TRBV5-1 and TRBJ1-2; D is ambiguous. The CDR3 spans 13 residues. Germline loops: CDR1 SGHRS, CDR2 YFSETQ. V lost 3 bases, J lost 2 bases, and 8 bases lay in between. CDR3 DNA sequence: TGCGCCAGCAGCTACCCCAACAACTATGGCTACACCTTC. This sequence encodes CASSYPNNYGYTF.